These 13 T cell receptor beta chains were all obtained from the same sample, sequenced in a study of T cells in Graves' hyperthyroidism and ophthalmopathy. Amplification targeted TCR beta CDR3 regions from RNA transcripts. Researchers ran a first-round RT-PCR on the TCR CDR3 using the HTBI primer set. Each CDR3 protein gets one entry after TCRdb re-called the multiplex PCR reads with MiXCR. The table shows 300,000 to 400,000 distinct CDR3 sequences, with less than 15% occurring only once. Sequenced material: blood. These receptors originate from a woman between 18 and 30 years old with Graves' hyperthyroidism.

The sample holds many counts of this clonotype. The J gene is TRBJ1-5, the V gene TRBV6-1; D is ambiguous. This CDR3 comprises 11 residues. Trimming removed 6 bases from V and 4 bases from J, with 4 bases in between. Germline V gives CDR1 MNHNS, CDR2 SASEGT. Here the CDR3 reads CASRENQPQHF. CDR3 DNA: TGTGCCAGCAGAGAAAATCAGCCCCAGCATTTT.

This clonotype was seen many times. This chain joins TRBV11-2 and TRBJ2-5, with TRBD2 identical over 9 bases. This CDR3 comprises 15 residues. With V trimmed by 4 bases and J by 2 bases, 5 bases remained unmatched. Germline lookup yields CDR1 SGHAT and CDR2 FQNNGV. CDR3 loop: CASSSTSGRQETQYF. CDR3 DNA: TGTGCCAGCAGCTCGACTAGCGGAAGACAAGAGACCCAGTACTTC.

This clonotype was observed many times. The chain carries TRBV18 and TRBJ1-5; D remains ambiguous. Between the trimmed V and J ends, which lost 3 bases and 5 bases, there was a span of 11 bases. Germline CDR1 is KGHSH and CDR2 is LQKENI. The CDR3 is 14 amino acids. CDR3 nucleotides: TGTGCCAGCTCACCCCCGGGCCCCGATCAGCCCCAGCATTTT. Translated: CASSPPGPDQPQHF.

This clonotype was observed many times. The chain recombines TRBV28 with TRBJ2-7; 7 nucleotides agree with TRBD1. J was trimmed by 3 bases and V by 11 bases; bases with no gene match: 10. Looked up from germline, CDR1 is MDHEN and CDR2 is SYDVKM. CDR3 length: 13 residues. CDR3 protein: CAAGTVTLYEQYF. The CDR3 DNA follows: TGTGCCGCCGGGACAGTCACACTCTACGAGCAGTACTTC.

This clonotype was detected a few times. The V and J genes are TRBV9 and TRBJ1-2; 11 nucleotides align to TRBD1. The junction had 5 bases not matched to a gene; V was cut back by 6 bases and J by 7 bases. The CDR3 runs to 13 residues. In germline, CDR1 is SGDLS, CDR2 YYNGEE. CDR3 nucleotides: TGTGCCAGCACCGGACAGGGGGCATTTGGCTACACCTTC. Protein sequence: CASTGQGAFGYTF.

This clonotype has a count of ten or more. The chain joins TRBV9 to TRBJ2-3; no clear D. CDR3 length: 13 amino acids. The V gene's germline CDR1 is SGDLS and CDR2 YYNGEE. V lost 0 bases and J 8 bases, leaving 10 bases between the germline ends. In nucleotides, the CDR3 is TGTGCCAGCAGCGTAGCTGCTCTCGGTACGCAGTATTTT. This translates into CASSVAALGTQYF.

This clonotype was counted many times. The chain uses TRBV27 and TRBJ2-4; 16 nucleotides match TRBD2. CDR1 is MNHEY and CDR2 is SMNVEV in the germline V gene (reference sequence). The CDR3 length is 18 residues. Trimming at V came to 6 bases and at J to 2 bases, leaving 7 bases not matched to a gene. The CDR3 DNA is TGTGCCAGCAGAACCGGGACTAGCGGGAGGGCCTCCAAAAACATTCAGTACTTC. This codes for CASRTGTSGRASKNIQYF.

In its sample, this clonotype was seen many times. The rearrangement links TRBV7-9 to TRBJ1-1; TRBD1 matches 7 bases. J gave up 8 bases and V 2 bases, and 5 bases lay outside the gene matches. Per the germline V gene, CDR1 is SEHNR and CDR2 is FQNEAQ (reference sequence). The CDR3 length is 13 residues. Here the CDR3 reads CASSLSDRREAFF. CDR3 DNA sequence: TGTGCCAGCAGCTTATCGGACAGGCGGGAAGCTTTCTTT.

This clonotype was observed at least ten times. The chain couples TRBV30 to TRBJ2-6; D unresolved. The length of the CDR3 is 15 residues. Trimming removed 4 bases from V and 1 base from J, with 11 bases in between. In germline, CDR1 is GTSNPN, CDR2 SVGIG (reference sequence). CDR3 coding DNA: TGTGCCTGGAACCAACAGAGATCTGGGGCCAACGTCCTGACTTTC. As protein: CAWNQQRSGANVLTF.

This clonotype was recorded many times. An end of the junction does not agree with germline; a read error may underlie this. The chain is built from TRBV28 and TRBJ1-1; possible D gene TRBD1, 5 bases. This CDR3 region has 14 residues. Looked up from germline, CDR1 is MDHEN and CDR2 is SYDVKM. The CDR3 DNA follows: TGTGCCAGCACTTTAATGGGGGGGTCCACTGAAGCTTTCTTT. It is translated as CASTLMGGSTEAFF.

This clonotype showed up many times. J is TRBJ1-2 and V is TRBV28, with D tentatively TRBD1 (5 bases). The CDR3 is made up of 15 amino acids. Trimming took 6 bases from V and 8 from J, leaving 22 bases between them. Germline CDR1 and CDR2: MDHEN and SYDVKM. As DNA, the CDR3 is TGTGCCAGCAGCGCACCTGGGGCCACGTCACAGGGCTACACCTTC. It is translated as CASSAPGATSQGYTF.

This chain joins TRBV28 and TRBJ2-2; 7 nucleotides match TRBD1. The CDR3 has 17 amino acids. Germline-derived CDR1 and CDR2 are MDHEN and SYDVKM. V dropped 10 bases and J dropped 2; count of bases not matched to a gene: 16. CDR3 in amino acids: CATQSPTGVYNTGELFF. CDR3 coding DNA: TGTGCCACCCAGTCCCCAACAGGGGTCTATAACACCGGGGAGCTGTTTTTT.

There are many counts of this clonotype. The rearrangement uses TRBV30 and TRBJ2-1; D uncertain. From germline, CDR1 is GTSNPN and CDR2 SVGIG (reference sequence). Trimming removed 0 bases from V and 6 bases from J, with 15 bases in between. The CDR3 length is 15 residues. The CDR3 nucleotides are TGTGCCTGGAGTGTACGGAAGGCGGAGTCCAATGAGCAGTTCTTC. Its translation: CAWSVRKAESNEQFF. The entire variable domain, with the rest obtained from reference TRBV30 and TRBJ2-1, is as follows: SQTIHQWPATLVQPVGSPLSLECTVEGTSNPNLYWYRQAAGRGLQLLFYSVGIGQISSEVPQNLSASRPQDRQFILSSKKLLLSDSGFYLCAWSVRKAESNEQFFGPGTRLTVL.